One sample yielded the 14 T cell receptor beta chains listed below, sequenced in a study of shared clonotypes between healthy human individuals. Method: immunoSEQ multiplex PCR; TCRdb's copy keeps in-frame clones and lacks some. The sample includes about 2.2 million clones, about 93% of them seen just once. Naive-designated CD8 cells lacked CD45RO, were positively enriched for CCR7, and omitted terminally differentiated effector memory CD45RA+ cells. Material for sequencing was naive CD8+ T cells from PBMCs. The receptors were sampled from a man aged 18 to 35 in good health. Some clones in this sample may be carry-over from other donors' samples.

CDR3 in amino acids: CASRTTELMNTEAFF. In DNA, the CDR3 is TGTGCCAGCAGAACGACAGAGCTCATGAACACTGAAGCTTTCTTT. The genes are TRBV7-9 and TRBJ1-1; D is possibly TRBD1 (5 bases). The CDR3 contains 15 residues. Deletions cut 6 bases from V and 0 bases from J, with 14 bases between. Looked up from germline, CDR1 is SEHNR and CDR2 is FQNEAQ (reference sequence).

The chain uses TRBV10-3 and TRBJ1-1, with a possible D match to TRBD1 (6 bases). The CDR3 consists of 12 residues. The germline gives CDR1 ENHRY, CDR2 SYGVKD. V was shortened by 2 bases and J by 8 bases, with 9 bases between the two germline ends. CDR3 loop: CAISEIGQEAFF. In nucleotides, the CDR3 is TGTGCCATCAGTGAGATAGGACAGGAAGCTTTCTTT.

As for this clone: At the DNA level, this CDR3 is encoded by other sequences in the same sample as well. This chain uses TRBV28 with TRBJ2-7, with D possibly TRBD2 on 6 matching bases. The CDR3 runs 12 residues. CDR1 is MDHEN and CDR2 is SYDVKM in the germline V gene. Trimming stripped 3 bases from V and 3 bases from J, with 6 bases between. The CDR3 sequence is CASSLRGYEQYF. CDR3 DNA: TGTGCCAGCAGTTTGCGGGGCTACGAGCAGTACTTC.

The chain carries TRBV9 and TRBJ1-2; D is unresolved. The germline V gene encodes CDR1 SGDLS and CDR2 YYNGEE. CDR3 length equals 11 residues. Trimming cost V 5 bases and J 8 bases, with 10 bases left between them. The CDR3 loop reads CASRGLEGYTF. CDR3 in DNA: TGTGCCAGCAGGGGGTTGGAGGGCTACACCTTC.

The rearrangement joins TRBV4-2 to TRBJ2-3; D is undetermined. CDR1 and CDR2 from the germline V gene are LGHNA and YNFKEQ. CDR3 length equals 12 residues. V shed 2 bases and J shed 3 bases, with 3 bases lying between them. The CDR3 DNA follows: TGTGCCAGCAGCCAAACTACAGATACGCAGTATTTT. Protein sequence: CASSQTTDTQYF.

The CDR3: CASRSGHFSGNTEAFF. In DNA, the CDR3 is TGTGCCAGCAGATCGGGACACTTTTCTGGGAACACTGAAGCTTTCTTT. The chain is built from TRBV5-5 and TRBJ1-1; perhaps TRBD1 as D (6 bases). Germline-derived CDR1 and CDR2 are SGHKS and YYEKEE (reference sequence). Between the trimmed V and J ends, which lost 5 bases and 1 base, there was a span of 18 bases. This CDR3 has 16 amino acids.

The chain carries TRBV4-1 and TRBJ2-3; 9 bases align to TRBD2. Trimming cost V 3 bases and J 2 bases; bases outside gene matches: 3. This CDR3 is 15 amino acids long. From germline, CDR1 is MGHRA and CDR2 YSYEKL. CDR3 in amino acids: CASSHGGRDTDTQYF. DNA of the CDR3: TGCGCCAGCAGCCATGGCGGGAGGGACACAGATACGCAGTATTTT.

The chain couples TRBV20-1 to TRBJ2-5; D gene unclear. Germline CDR1 DFQATT, CDR2 SNEGSKA (reference sequence). The CDR3 is 11 residues long. Trimming shortened V by 5 bases and J by 5 bases, and 9 bases separated the two germline ends. CDR3 in amino acids: CSALWVETQYF. The CDR3 DNA reads TGCAGTGCTCTGTGGGTGGAGACCCAGTACTTC.

The chain joins TRBV9 to TRBJ2-5; TRBD1 agrees at 11 bases. The germline CDR1 and CDR2 sequences are SGDLS and YYNGEE. The V and J ends lost 4 bases and 5 bases, in that order; junction bases with no gene match: 7. The CDR3 spans 15 residues. The DNA of the CDR3 is TGTGCCAGCAGCTCCCCGGGACAGGGGGTTGAGACCCAGTACTTC. Translating it yields CASSSPGQGVETQYF.

V and J are TRBV7-9 and TRBJ1-4; TRBD1 matches at 7 bases. Germline CDR1 is SEHNR and CDR2 is FQNEAQ (reference sequence). The CDR3 extends over 13 amino acids. V lost 6 bases and J lost 6; bases outside the gene matches: 4. The CDR3 nucleotides are TGTGCCAGCAGGCTCGGACAGGATGAAAAACTGTTTTTT. Translation: CASRLGQDEKLFF.

The genes are TRBV7-8 and TRBJ2-7; 8 nucleotides match TRBD1. V shed 5 bases, J shed 5 bases, and the junction held 8 bases outside the gene matches. Germline V gives CDR1 SGHVS, CDR2 FQNEAQ. The length of the CDR3 is 14 residues. The CDR3 region has the DNA TGTGCCAGCAGCCCGCCGGACAGGGCTCACGAGCAGTACTTC. Translating gives CASSPPDRAHEQYF.

About this clone: In the same sample, other DNA sequences code for this CDR3. The chain has TRBV7-9 and TRBJ2-7, with D unresolved. Germline V gives CDR1 SEHNR, CDR2 FQNEAQ (reference sequence). Between the trimmed V and J ends, which lost 1 base and 2 bases, there was a span of 9 bases. The CDR3 is made up of 14 amino acids. DNA for the CDR3: TGTGCCAGCAGCTTAGGGGCCGGAGCCTACGAGCAGTACTTC. Translated, it gives CASSLGAGAYEQYF.

This clone was found a few times. The chain links TRBV19 to TRBJ1-5, with unresolved D. V lost 5 bases, J lost 7 bases, and 6 bases lay in between. CDR3 size: 11 residues. From germline, CDR1 is LNHDA and CDR2 SQIVND (reference sequence). CDR3 DNA: TGTGCCAGTAGTTTACTGCAGCCCCAGCATTTT. This gives the protein CASSLLQPQHF.

The table lists this clone with a few counts. The chain links TRBV27 to TRBJ1-5; TRBD1 matches 9 bases. The J segment lost 1 base and the V segment lost 6 bases, leaving 4 bases of the junction unmatched. The CDR3 covers 15 residues. Germline CDR1 is MNHEY and CDR2 is SMNVEV (reference sequence). DNA of the CDR3: TGTGCCAGCAGGTTAGACAGGGGGAGCAATCAGCCCCAGCATTTT. Its protein is CASRLDRGSNQPQHF.